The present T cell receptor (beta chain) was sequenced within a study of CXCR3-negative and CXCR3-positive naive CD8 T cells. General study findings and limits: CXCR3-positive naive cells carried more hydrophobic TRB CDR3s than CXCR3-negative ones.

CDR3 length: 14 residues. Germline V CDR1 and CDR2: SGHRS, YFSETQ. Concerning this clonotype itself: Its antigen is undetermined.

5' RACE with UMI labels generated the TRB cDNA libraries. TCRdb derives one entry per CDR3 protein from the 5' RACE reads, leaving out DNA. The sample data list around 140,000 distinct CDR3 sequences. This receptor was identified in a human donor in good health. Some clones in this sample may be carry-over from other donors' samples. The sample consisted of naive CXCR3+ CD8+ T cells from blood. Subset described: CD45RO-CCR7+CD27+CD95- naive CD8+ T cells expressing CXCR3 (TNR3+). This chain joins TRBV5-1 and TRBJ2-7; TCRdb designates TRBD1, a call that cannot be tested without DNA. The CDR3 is CASSWTGSAYEQYF.